The entry below gives a single T cell receptor beta chain sequence along with its context. Its antigen is unknown. The record originates from a study of PD-1 blockade in classical Hodgkin lymphoma. The time point was: cycle 4 day 1 (C4D1), after less than seven weeks of nivolumab. Each and every patient relapsed after autologous stem cell transplantation, and patients got differing brentuximab vedotin exposure. Sequencing was performed with immunoSEQ multiplex PCR; in TCRdb, only in-frame clones are kept and a portion is missing. This sample yields tens of thousands of clones, of which 66% are seen a single time; around 3% belongs to the top ten. The CDR3 sequence is 15 residues long. From germline, CDR1 is SGHAT and CDR2 FQDESV (reference sequence). Trimming removed 0 bases at V and 4 bases at J, with 13 bases between. Whole-study results and caveats: Those starting nivolumab under 1 year post-ASCT were excluded. There was a significant rise in CD4+ TCR diversity by C4D1, with no such rise for CD8+. Patients with a complete response exhibited baseline diversity comparable to newly diagnosed patients.

The input for sequencing was peripheral blood mononuclear cells (PBMCs), taken before the fourth cycle of nivolumab. The chain combines TRBV11-1 with TRBJ2-7; D uncertain. The TCR comes from a human donor with classical Hodgkin lymphoma. The CDR3 coding sequence is TGTGCCAGCAGCTTAGCGTTGACCATCCCTTACGAGCAGTACTTC. Protein: CASSLALTIPYEQYF.